The source of this TCR beta chain is a study of blood T cells in healthy people across ages. Notes on the study in general: Estimated diversity that came from one million T cells was considered an underestimate.

This clonotype was seen ten or more times. The antigen is not known. Donors were healthy Caucasian individuals from Russia aged roughly 6 to 95. Together with a sample-barcoded 5' primer, a J-beta primer mix was included in a second PCR lasting roughly 6 to 12 cycles. TCRdb reprocessed the 5' RACE reads via MiXCR and lists one record per CDR3 protein. The profile shows around 870,000 distinct CDR3 sequences, 29% of them singletons. With 3 bases removed from V and 5 bases from J, the gap between germline ends came to 9 bases. Germline-derived CDR1 and CDR2 are SGHKS and YYEKEE (reference sequence). The CDR3 extends over 13 amino acids.

This sequence originates from a woman of 80 years or more in good health. The J gene is TRBJ1-5, the V gene TRBV5-5; possibly TRBD1 for D (6 bases). Sequencing used blood. The CDR3: CASSSSGDQPQHF. CDR3 sequence (DNA): TGTGCCAGCAGCTCCTCAGGGGATCAGCCCCAGCATTTT.